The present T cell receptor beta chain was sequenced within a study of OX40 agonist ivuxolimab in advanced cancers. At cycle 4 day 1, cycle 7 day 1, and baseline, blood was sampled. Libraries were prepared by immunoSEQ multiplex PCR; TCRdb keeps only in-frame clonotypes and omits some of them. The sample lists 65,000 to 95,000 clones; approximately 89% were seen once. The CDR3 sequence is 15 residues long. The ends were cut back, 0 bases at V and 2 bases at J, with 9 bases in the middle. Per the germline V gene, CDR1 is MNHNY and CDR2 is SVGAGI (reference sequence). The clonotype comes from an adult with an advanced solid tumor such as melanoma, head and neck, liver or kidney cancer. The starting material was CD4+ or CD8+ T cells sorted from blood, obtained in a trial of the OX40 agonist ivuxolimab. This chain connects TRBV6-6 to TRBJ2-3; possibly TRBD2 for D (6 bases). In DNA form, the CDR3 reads TGTGCCAGCAGTTACTCCCCGGGAGCCACAGATACGCAGTATTTT. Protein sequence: CASSYSPGATDTQYF.